These 21 T cell receptor beta chains were sequenced from one sample in a study of blood T cell repertoires in COVID-19. Repertoires were generated with immunoSEQ multiplex PCR, while TCRdb's copy carries only in-frame clones and drops some. This table holds 150,000 to 200,000 clones, approximately 90% found once. Input material: peripheral blood. Receptor source: a human donor in a cohort sampled during active COVID-19.

The chain employs TRBV7-9 and TRBJ2-6; D is uncertain. The CDR3 has 14 amino acids. Germline V CDR1 and CDR2: SEHNR, FQNEAQ (reference sequence). The ends were cut back, 8 bases at V and 0 bases at J, with 8 bases in the middle. CDR3 region: CASVSSSGANVLTF. For the CDR3, the DNA is TGTGCCAGCGTGAGCTCCTCTGGGGCCAACGTCCTGACTTTC. The entire variable domain, with the rest obtained from reference TRBV7-9 and TRBJ2-6, is as follows: DTGVSQNPRHKITKRGQNVTFRCDPISEHNRLYWYRQTLGQGPEFLTYFQNEAQLEKSRLLSDRFSAERPKGSFSTLEIQRTEQGDSAMYLCASVSSSGANVLTFGAGSRLTVL.

The chain employs TRBV29-1 and TRBJ1-1; D ambiguous. Trimming stripped 3 bases from V and 11 bases from J, with 16 bases between. CDR1 and CDR2 from the germline V gene are SQVTM and ANQGSEA. The CDR3 extends over 12 amino acids. The CDR3 here is CSVDMYAVGAFF. CDR3 nucleotides: TGCAGCGTTGACATGTATGCGGTCGGCGCTTTCTTT.

This chain links TRBV2 with TRBJ2-6; D gene uncertain. The CDR3 length is 15 residues. The germline V gene has CDR1 SNHLY and CDR2 FYNNEI. The ends were cut back, 6 bases at V and 2 bases at J, with 11 bases in the middle. CDR3 sequence: CASRETEAGANVLTF. DNA for the CDR3: TGTGCCAGCAGGGAAACAGAAGCTGGGGCCAACGTCCTGACTTTC.

As for this clone: At the DNA level, this CDR3 is encoded by other sequences in the same sample as well. This chain connects TRBV7-9 to TRBJ1-2, with TRBD1 matching 9 bases. Germline V gene data show CDR1 as SEHNR and CDR2 as FQNEAQ (reference sequence). The CDR3 extends over 14 amino acids. Losses at the gene ends were 1 base for V and 7 bases for J; bases not matched to a gene: 4. The CDR3 DNA reads TGTGCCAGCAGCTTAGACGGGACAGGGTTTGGCTACACCTTC. The encoded protein is CASSLDGTGFGYTF.

The V gene is TRBV19, the J gene TRBJ1-5, with 8 bases fitting TRBD1. CDR3 length equals 13 residues. J gave up 7 bases and V 3 bases, and 2 bases lay outside the gene matches. Germline assignment: CDR1 LNHDA and CDR2 SQIVND (reference sequence). The CDR3 DNA follows: TGTGCCAGTAGTATGGACAGGGTGCAGCCCCAGCATTTT. Its protein product is CASSMDRVQPQHF.

The chain joins TRBV11-2 to TRBJ2-7; 8 bases align to TRBD1. Germline-derived CDR1 and CDR2 are SGHAT and FQNNGV. The CDR3 is made up of 16 amino acids. The V gene end was trimmed by 1 base and the J gene end by 6 bases; junction bases not matched to a gene: 11. The CDR3 DNA follows: TGTGCCAGCAGCTTAGGGCCGGACAGGGAATTCTCCGAGCAGTACTTC. The encoded protein is CASSLGPDREFSEQYF. Combining the CDR3 with reference TRBV11-2 and TRBJ2-7 gives the whole variable domain EAGVAQSPRYKIIEKRQSVAFWCNPISGHATLYWYQQILGQGPKLLIQFQNNGVVDDSQLPKDRFSAERLKGVDSTLKIQPAKLEDSAVYLCASSLGPDREFSEQYFGPGTRLTVT.

V is TRBV5-1 and J is TRBJ2-7; possibly TRBD1 for D (6 bases). CDR3 size: 15 residues. In germline, CDR1 is SGHRS, CDR2 YFSETQ. The V gene lost 5 bases and the J gene lost 2 bases, with 17 bases spanning the gap. The CDR3 loop is CASRGTDRTPYEQYF. CDR3 coding DNA: TGCGCCAGCAGAGGGACCGACAGGACCCCCTACGAGCAGTACTTC.

This clone was seen only once. J is TRBJ2-3 and V is TRBV29-1, with D possibly being TRBD1 (8 bases). Germline V lookup: CDR1 SQVTM, CDR2 ANQGSEA. V was pared by 6 bases and J by 0 bases, with 16 bases between. This CDR3 contains 15 residues. CDR3 loop: CSVPTGGGSTDTQYF. Written as DNA, the CDR3 is TGCAGCGTACCCACAGGGGGGGGGAGCACAGATACGCAGTATTTT.

This clone has a count of ten or more. This chain joins TRBV11-2 and TRBJ2-7; 12 bases map to TRBD2. V was pared by 3 bases and J by 11 bases, with 2 bases of the junction left unmatched. This CDR3 has 12 amino acids. Germline V gene data show CDR1 as SGHAT and CDR2 as FQNNGV. The CDR3 spells CASSLLAGGKYF. The CDR3 DNA reads as TGTGCCAGCAGCTTGCTAGCGGGGGGGAAGTACTTC.

The chain combines TRBV18 with TRBJ2-7; 9 bases fit TRBD1. Germline V lookup: CDR1 KGHSH, CDR2 LQKENI. V dropped 2 bases and J dropped 3; count of bases not matched to a gene: 5. This CDR3 has 15 residues. The CDR3 loop is CASSPAGTGSYEQYF. DNA for the CDR3: TGTGCCAGCTCACCAGCCGGGACAGGGAGCTACGAGCAGTACTTC.

The chain combines TRBV6-2 or TRBV6-3 with TRBJ2-7; 10 nucleotides match TRBD1. This CDR3 region has 15 residues. CDR1 MNHEY and CDR2 SVGEGT come from the germline V gene. After removal of 0 bases from V and 6 bases from J, the junction contained 5 bases not matched to a gene. CDR3 bases: TGTGCCAGCAGTTACTCGATGGGACAGGGGTCCGAGCAGTACTTC. Protein: CASSYSMGQGSEQYF.

This CDR3 is CASSESPVPTDTQYF. CDR3 bases: TGCGCCAGCAGTGAGTCTCCGGTCCCTACAGATACGCAGTATTTT. The chain combines TRBV10-2 with TRBJ2-3; unclear D gene. The germline CDR1 and CDR2 sequences are WSHSY and SAAADI. The CDR3 loop spans 15 amino acids. Trimming shortened V by 0 bases and J by 3 bases, and 10 bases separated the two germline ends.

On this clone: This specimen includes other DNA sequences encoding the same CDR3. V and J are TRBV5-1 and TRBJ2-5; 12 bases map to TRBD2. The CDR3 sequence is 16 residues long. CDR1 and CDR2 (germline): SGHRS, YFSETQ. The trim removed 0 bases at V and 2 bases at J, leaving 2 bases unmatched. Written as DNA, the CDR3 is TGCGCCAGCAGCTTGGGGCTAGCGGGGGGGCAAGAGACCCAGTACTTC. It encodes CASSLGLAGGQETQYF.

The table lists this clone with a count of one. The chain links TRBV28 to TRBJ1-2; 8 bases line up with TRBD1. J was trimmed by 10 bases and V by 6 bases; bases with no gene match: 4. The CDR3 loop spans 11 amino acids. CDR1 and CDR2 from the germline V gene are MDHEN and SYDVKM. The CDR3 sequence is CASSPTGVYTF. In DNA, the CDR3 is TGTGCCAGCAGCCCGACAGGGGTCTACACCTTC.

The V gene is TRBV3-1 (or the pseudogene TRBV3-2), the J gene TRBJ2-3, with 7 bases matching TRBD1. The J segment lost 2 bases and the V segment lost 1 base, leaving 15 bases of the junction unmatched. Germline V gene sequence: CDR1 LGHDT, CDR2 YNNKEL (reference sequence). The CDR3 has 19 residues. CDR3 in DNA: TGTGCCAGCAGCCAAGGCTTGGCCCAGGGGGTAGTTTACACAGATACGCAGTATTTT. Its protein product is CASSQGLAQGVVYTDTQYF.

V usage is TRBV6-2 or TRBV6-3 and J usage is TRBJ2-3; TRBD2 might be the D (6 bases). CDR1 is MNHEY, CDR2 SVGEGT, per germline. The ends were cut back, 2 bases at V and 0 bases at J, with 18 bases in the middle. The CDR3 consists of 18 residues. In DNA form, the CDR3 reads TGTGCCAGCAGTTACGTCCCGTCGCTAGCGCTAAGCACAGATACGCAGTATTTT. Protein: CASSYVPSLALSTDTQYF.

The chain combines TRBV6-5 with TRBJ1-3; D not certain. The CDR3 is made up of 13 amino acids. Trimming cost V 6 bases and J 0 bases, with 6 bases left between them. Germline V gene lookup returns CDR1 MNHEY and CDR2 SVGAGI. CDR3 residues: CASRTPSGNTIYF. Written as DNA, the CDR3 is TGTGCCAGCAGAACTCCCTCTGGAAACACCATATATTTT.

This chain connects TRBV12-3 or TRBV12-4 to TRBJ2-2, with D hard to call. This CDR3 has 12 residues. Trimming removed 6 bases from V and 6 bases from J, with 8 bases in between. Here the CDR3 DNA reads TGTGCCAGCAGCCTACAGTCCGGGGAGCTGTTTTTT. Its protein is CASSLQSGELFF.

The chain uses TRBV10-3 and TRBJ1-3; 7 positions match TRBD1. The CDR3 has 16 amino acids. Per germline, CDR1 ENHRY and CDR2 SYGVKD. The J segment lost 0 bases and the V segment lost 4 bases, leaving 6 bases of the junction unmatched. The CDR3 here is CAISATGLISGNTIYF. DNA of the CDR3: TGTGCCATCAGTGCGACAGGGCTCATCTCTGGAAACACCATATATTTT.

The rearrangement joins TRBV4-3 to TRBJ1-2; a possible D gene is TRBD1 (5 bases). Germline V CDR1 and CDR2: LGHNA, YSLEER. This CDR3 is built from 14 residues. The V gene lost 4 bases and the J gene lost 4 bases, with 13 bases spanning the gap. CDR3: CASSPYLGGYGYTF. CDR3 DNA sequence: TGCGCCAGCAGCCCGTACTTGGGGGGCTATGGCTACACCTTC.

The chain uses TRBV30 and TRBJ1-5, with a weak D call TRBD1 (5 bases). Germline CDR1 GTSNPN, CDR2 SVGIG (reference sequence). The CDR3 has 14 residues. V dropped 2 bases and J dropped 0 bases, with 8 bases sitting between them. The CDR3 DNA is TGTGCCTGGAGTCAGGGCAATAGCAATCAGCCCCAGCATTTT. Translation gives CAWSQGNSNQPQHF.